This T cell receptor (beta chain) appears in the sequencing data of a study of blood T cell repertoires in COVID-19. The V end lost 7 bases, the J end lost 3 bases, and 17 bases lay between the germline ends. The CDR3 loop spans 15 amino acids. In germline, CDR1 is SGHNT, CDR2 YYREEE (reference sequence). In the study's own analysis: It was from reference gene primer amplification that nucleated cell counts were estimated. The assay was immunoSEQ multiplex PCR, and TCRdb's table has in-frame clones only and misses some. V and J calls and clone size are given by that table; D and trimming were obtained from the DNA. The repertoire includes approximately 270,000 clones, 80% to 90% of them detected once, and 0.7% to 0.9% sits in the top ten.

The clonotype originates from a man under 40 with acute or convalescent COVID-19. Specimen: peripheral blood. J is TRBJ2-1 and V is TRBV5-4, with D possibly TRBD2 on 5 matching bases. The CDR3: CASAMGSSSYNEQFF. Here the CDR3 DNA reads TGTGCCAGCGCTATGGGCTCTAGCAGCTACAATGAGCAGTTCTTC.